This entry lists 10 T cell receptor beta chains sequenced from one sample in a study of tumour-infiltrating T cells in Burkitt lymphoma. TCRdb keeps only in-frame clones here, not all; method: immunoSEQ multiplex PCR. The top ten hold about 40% of the sample, which has 7,500 to 8,500 clones, 73% seen once. Sequencing was performed on tumor tissue. These receptors were collected from a human donor with diffuse large B-cell lymphoma.

This chain links TRBV5-1 with TRBJ2-7; the match to TRBD1 covers 8 bases. The CDR3 runs to 17 residues. The germline gives CDR1 SGHRS, CDR2 YFSETQ. J was trimmed by 1 base and V by 4 bases; bases with no gene match: 13. In DNA, the CDR3 is TGCGCCAGCAGCCGGGGTGGGGCGGACAGGGTTTCCTACGAGCAGTACTTC. Its translation: CASSRGGADRVSYEQYF.

The chain uses TRBV18 and TRBJ2-2; no reliable D call. The V gene's germline CDR1 is KGHSH and CDR2 LQKENI. The length of the CDR3 is 15 residues. The V and J ends lost 3 bases and 4 bases respectively, with 12 bases between them. The CDR3 coding sequence is TGTGCCAGCTCACCGCAGGCAGCTAGCACCGGGGAGCTGTTTTTT. This codes for CASSPQAASTGELFF.

The V gene is TRBV10-3, the J gene TRBJ2-7; 8 nucleotides agree with TRBD1. Looked up from germline, CDR1 is ENHRY and CDR2 is SYGVKD. V was clipped by 6 bases and J by 2 bases; unmatched bases: 6. CDR3 size: 14 residues. Here the CDR3 reads CAIRRTGTTYEQYF. In nucleotides, the CDR3 is TGTGCCATCAGGAGGACAGGGACAACCTACGAGCAGTACTTC.

The gene calls are TRBV7-2 and TRBJ1-2; the D gene is possibly TRBD1 (5 bases). CDR1 and CDR2 (germline): SGHTA, FQGNSA. The CDR3 totals 14 residues. The ends were cut back, 5 bases at V and 5 bases at J, with 15 bases in the middle. The CDR3 loop is CASSPPRGQYGYTF. The DNA of the CDR3 is TGTGCCAGCAGCCCCCCAAGGGGTCAGTATGGCTACACCTTC. The whole variable domain, filled in from reference TRBV7-2 and TRBJ1-2, reads GAGVSQSPSNKVTEKGKDVELRCDPISGHTALYWYRQSLGQGLEFLIYFQGNSAPDKSGLPSDRFSAERTGGSVSTLTIQRTQQEDSAVYLCASSPPRGQYGYTFGSGTRLTVV.

The V and J genes are TRBV6-5 and TRBJ2-2, with 9 nucleotides matching TRBD1. J gave up 5 bases and V 6 bases, and 7 bases lay outside the gene matches. The CDR3 extends over 15 amino acids. Germline CDR1 is MNHEY and CDR2 is SVGAGI. The CDR3 coding sequence is TGTGCCAGCAGCGGTTCGGGGACAGGGACCGGGGAGCTGTTTTTT. It is translated as CASSGSGTGTGELFF.

This clone has more than one count but fewer than ten. J is TRBJ1-2 and V is TRBV19; D gene unclear. Per the germline V gene, CDR1 is LNHDA and CDR2 is SQIVND (reference sequence). The CDR3 is 13 residues long. V gave up 2 bases and J gave up 3 bases, with 7 bases separating them. The CDR3 sequence: CASSINPDYGYTF. The CDR3 DNA reads as TGTGCCAGTAGTATAAATCCGGACTATGGCTACACCTTC.

This clone counts as medium-sized. The chain couples TRBV4-1 to TRBJ2-1; D may be TRBD2 (5 bases). Germline V CDR1 and CDR2: MGHRA, YSYEKL. The CDR3 runs to 14 residues. Trimming took 4 bases from V and 0 from J, leaving 7 bases between them. The CDR3 DNA is TGCGCCAGCAGCCTTAGCGCCTCCTACAATGAGCAGTTCTTC. Protein sequence: CASSLSASYNEQFF.

By share of the sample, this clone is medium-sized. This sequence joins TRBV2 and TRBJ1-2; 7 bases agree with TRBD1. The CDR3 length is 15 residues. Germline CDR1 and CDR2: SNHLY and FYNNEI. V lost 7 bases to trimming and J lost 2 bases; unmatched junction nucleotides: 10. The CDR3 DNA follows: TGTGCCAGCACCAGAGTTGGACAGGCGAACTATGGCTACACCTTC. This encodes CASTRVGQANYGYTF.

The chain couples TRBV7-9 to TRBJ1-1; D is ambiguous. V was cut by 2 bases and J by 3 bases, with 7 bases left in between. Germline CDR1 reads SEHNR; CDR2 reads FQNEAQ (reference sequence). CDR3 size: 13 residues. CDR3 in amino acids: CASSLQMDTEAFF. The CDR3 nucleotides read TGTGCCAGCAGCTTACAAATGGACACTGAAGCTTTCTTT.

With respect to this clone: The junction departs from germline at one end; a sequencing error may be responsible. Other DNA sequences in this specimen translate into the identical CDR3. The V gene is TRBV5-1, the J gene TRBJ1-6; 9 bases fit TRBD1. Germline V lookup: CDR1 SGHRS, CDR2 YFSETQ. The CDR3 is made up of 16 amino acids. The CDR3 spells CASSLGQGPYNSPLHF. The CDR3 DNA sequence: TGCGCCAGCAGCCTTGGACAGGGGCCCTATAATTCACCCCTTCACTTT.